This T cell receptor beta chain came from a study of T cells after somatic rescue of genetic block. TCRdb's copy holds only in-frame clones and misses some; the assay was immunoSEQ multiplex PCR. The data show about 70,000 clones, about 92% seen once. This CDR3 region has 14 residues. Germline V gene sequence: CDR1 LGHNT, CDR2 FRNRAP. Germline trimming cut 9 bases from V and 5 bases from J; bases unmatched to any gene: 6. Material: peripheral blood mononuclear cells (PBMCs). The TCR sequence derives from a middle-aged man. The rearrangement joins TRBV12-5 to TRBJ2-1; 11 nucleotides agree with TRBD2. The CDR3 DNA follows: TGTGCTAGCGCTACTAGCGGGGGCAACAATGAGCAGTTCTTC. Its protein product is CASATSGGNNEQFF.